This TCR beta chain was recorded in a study of cytomegalovirus exposure and HLA in healthy donors. V shed 10 bases and J shed 4 bases, with 22 bases lying between them. The germline V gene has CDR1 SGHVS and CDR2 FNYEAQ. The CDR3 sequence is 16 residues long. The study's findings and limits: The study put under 200 TCR beta chains on its list as cytomegalovirus-associated. Data from an earlier analysis indicated that most TCR beta V segments were productive either about 90% or about 30% of the time. Cytomegalovirus status was reportedly diagnosed by the classifier with high specificity and sensitivity. The study reported that TCR beta sequences accurately predicted HLA-A and HLA-B alleles in most subjects.

In its sample, this clone was seen a few times. Its antigen remains unidentified. The PCR made use of 60 Vbeta and 13 Jbeta primers. Repertoires were generated with immunoSEQ multiplex PCR, while TCRdb's copy carries only in-frame clones and drops some. This table has about 130,000 clones, approximately 80% appearing once. This TCR was recovered from a middle-aged man in good health and CMV-seronegative. This rearrangement joins TRBV7-6 to TRBJ1-4, with D possibly being TRBD1 (5 bases). The source material was PBMCs. CDR3 region: CATRQSVAGLNEKLFF. The CDR3 nucleotides read TGTGCCACCCGCCAAAGTGTGGCGGGACTTAATGAAAAACTGTTTTTT.